The subject of this entry is one T cell receptor beta chain. A much larger clone is a single base away; this may be a read error. The sample holds other DNA sequences that translate to the same CDR3. The authors ran the assay at deep level. Across several immunoSEQ plates, the genomic DNA of each subset was split evenly. Profiling relied on immunoSEQ multiplex PCR, and the TCRdb table lists in-frame clones only, not all of them. The top ten hold 0.13% of the sample, which has millions of clones, 85% to 95% seen once. The CDR3 runs 13 residues. V was pared by 1 base and J by 2 bases, with 5 bases between. The germline V gene has CDR1 KGHSH and CDR2 LQKENI. The data stem from a study of shared clonotypes between healthy human individuals. A split of CD4+ cells into CD45RA+ naive and CD45RA-negative memory subsets was performed.

The V gene is TRBV18, the J gene TRBJ2-5; no definite D call. Sequenced: naive CD4+ T cells sorted from blood. Subset in this sample: CD45RA+ positively selected. The sequence came from a man younger than 30 in good health. CDR3 in amino acids: CASSPQGQETQYF. CDR3 bases: TGTGCCAGCTCACCACAGGGTCAAGAGACCCAGTACTTC.